This is a list of T cell receptor beta chains from one sample in a study of blood T cells in healthy people across ages. TCRdb reprocessed the 5' RACE reads via MiXCR and lists one record per CDR3 protein. This sample has around 1,800,000 distinct CDR3 sequences, with around 40% found just once. Sequencing was performed on blood. The origin of the receptors is a human donor in good health. CDR3s include the opening cysteine and the closing phenylalanine or tryptophan. The order of the fields is J gene, clone size, V gene, CDR3 length, D gene, CDR3 DNA, CDR3 protein. D genes are given only for firm matches. For some rows the clone size is stated as once, few or many, or as a class when expanded; others skip it.

TRBJ2-5,.,TRBV9,14,.,TGTGCCAGCAGCGGATCCGGGACGCAAGAGACCCAGTACTTC,CASSGSGTQETQYF
TRBJ1-2,.,TRBV29-1,13,.,TGCAGCGTTGTGGTAGACAGTTCGGGGGGCTACACCTTC,CSVVVDSSGGYTF
TRBJ2-3,few,TRBV7-2,15,.,TGTGCCAGCAGCTTATTAGGGACCCCCACAGATACGCAGTATTTT,CASSLLGTPTDTQYF
TRBJ2-1,.,TRBV12-5,13,.,TGTGCTAGTGGTTTGGGGGACACGAGCGAGCAGTTCTTC,CASGLGDTSEQFF
TRBJ1-1,few,TRBV9,15,.,TGTGCCAGCAGCCTCGGGGGGGGCCCGAACACTGAAGCTTTCTTT,CASSLGGGPNTEAFF
TRBJ2-7,.,TRBV10-3,12,.,TGTGCCATCACCCCGGGATCCTACGAGCAGTACTTC,CAITPGSYEQYF
TRBJ2-1,.,TRBV7-9,19,TRBD1,TGTGCCAGCAGCTTATTGTCAGGGGGAAGTTCCACCTCCTACAATGAGCAGTTCTTC,CASSLLSGGSSTSYNEQFF
TRBJ1-2,few,TRBV24-1,12,.,TGTGCCACCAGTGAAGGGATTCTTGGCTACACCTTC,CATSEGILGYTF
TRBJ1-1,.,TRBV29-1,16,TRBD1,TGCAGCGTTGAACTGATCGGGACAGCGACGAACACTGAAGCTTTCTTT,CSVELIGTATNTEAFF
TRBJ2-3,.,TRBV20-1,13,TRBD2,TGCAGTGCTAGTTCCGGACTAGCGGCGGCGCAGTATTTT,CSASSGLAAAQYF